Detailed here is one T cell receptor (beta chain). One tube held mixed TRB-A and TRB-B primer pools for touch-down PCR. TCRdb reprocessed the multiplex PCR reads and keeps a single row for each CDR3 protein, giving no DNA. In total, the table holds 6,000 to 9,000 distinct CDR3 sequences. The sample originates from a study of T cell clusters in autoimmune cytopenias. The CDR3 runs 18 residues. Germline loops: CDR1 SGHNT, CDR2 YYREEE (reference sequence). TRB amplification used approximately 250 ng of peripheral blood genomic DNA. The sample comprised peripheral blood. The clonotype comes from a human donor with an autoimmune cytopenia or autoimmune hepatitis (not recorded which). V is TRBV5-4 and J is TRBJ2-3; the TRBD1 assignment by TCRdb is unverifiable without DNA. The CDR3 loop is CASSFDGTKTLSTDTQYF. The whole variable domain, filled in from reference TRBV5-4 and TRBJ2-3, reads ETGVTQSPTHLIKTRGQQVTLRCSSQSGHNTVSWYQQALGQGPQFIFQYYREEENGRGNFPPRFSGLQFPNYSSELNVNALELDDSALYLCASSFDGTKTLSTDTQYFGPGTRLTVL.